The entry that follows covers one TCR beta chain sequence. Its antigen remains unidentified. A template switching step added UMIs, each with a 6-nucleotide sample barcode. No DNA is given; TCRdb re-called the 5' RACE reads and lists each CDR3 protein once. In all, the sample yields fewer than 550,000 distinct CDR3 sequences. This sample stems from a study of monozygotic twins with inflammatory bowel disease. The CDR3 contains 13 residues. Germline loops: CDR1 LNHDA, CDR2 SQIVND (reference sequence). Study observations and caveats: On the inverse Simpson index, IBD patients scored lower for TCRbeta diversity than healthy co-twins.

This receptor was obtained from a human donor with ulcerative colitis or Crohn's disease, or a healthy co-twin of an affected twin (not recorded which). The V and J genes are TRBV19 and TRBJ1-1; the TCRdb D gene call, TRBD1, has no DNA to confirm it. Material for sequencing was blood. The CDR3 sequence is CASKNRGDTEAFF.